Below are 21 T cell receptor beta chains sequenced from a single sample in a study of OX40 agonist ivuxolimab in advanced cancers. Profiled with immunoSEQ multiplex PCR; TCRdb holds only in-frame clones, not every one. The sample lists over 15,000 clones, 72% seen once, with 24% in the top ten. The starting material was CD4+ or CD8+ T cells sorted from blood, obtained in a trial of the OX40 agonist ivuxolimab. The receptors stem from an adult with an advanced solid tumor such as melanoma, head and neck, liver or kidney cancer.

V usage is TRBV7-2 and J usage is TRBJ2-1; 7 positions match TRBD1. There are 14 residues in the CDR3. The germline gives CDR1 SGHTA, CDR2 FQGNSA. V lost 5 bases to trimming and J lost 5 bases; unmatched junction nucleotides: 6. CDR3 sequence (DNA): TGTGCCAGCAGCCCAGGGACAGCAAACAATGAGCAGTTCTTC. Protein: CASSPGTANNEQFF.

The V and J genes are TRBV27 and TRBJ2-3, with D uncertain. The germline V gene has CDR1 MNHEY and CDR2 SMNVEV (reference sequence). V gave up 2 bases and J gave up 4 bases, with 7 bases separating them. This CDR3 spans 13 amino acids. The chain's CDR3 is CASSLPPSDTQYF. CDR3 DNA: TGTGCCAGCAGTTTACCCCCCTCAGATACGCAGTATTTT.

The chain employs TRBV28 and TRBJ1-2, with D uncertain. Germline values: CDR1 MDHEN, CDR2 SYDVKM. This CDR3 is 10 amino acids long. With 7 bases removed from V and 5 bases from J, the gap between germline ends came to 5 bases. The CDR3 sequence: CASMRYGYTF. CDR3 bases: TGTGCCAGCATGAGGTATGGCTACACCTTC.

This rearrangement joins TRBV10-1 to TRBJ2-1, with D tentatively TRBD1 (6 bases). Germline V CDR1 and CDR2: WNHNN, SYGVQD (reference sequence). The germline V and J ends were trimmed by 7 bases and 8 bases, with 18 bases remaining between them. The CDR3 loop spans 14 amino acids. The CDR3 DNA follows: TGCGCCAGCATCGGACAGACCTTAGTCTATGAGCAGTTCTTC. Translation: CASIGQTLVYEQFF.

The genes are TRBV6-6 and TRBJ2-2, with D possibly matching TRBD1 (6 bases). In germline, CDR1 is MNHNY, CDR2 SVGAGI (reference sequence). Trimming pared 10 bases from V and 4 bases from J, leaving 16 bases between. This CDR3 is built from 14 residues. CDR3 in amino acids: CAIPQGSGTGELFF. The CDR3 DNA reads TGTGCCATTCCCCAGGGGTCGGGCACCGGGGAGCTGTTTTTT.

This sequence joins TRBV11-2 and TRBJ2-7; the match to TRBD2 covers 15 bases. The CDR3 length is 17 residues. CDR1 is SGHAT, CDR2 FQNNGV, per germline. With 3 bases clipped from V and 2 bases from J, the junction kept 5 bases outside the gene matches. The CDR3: CASSLPGLAGGTYEQYF. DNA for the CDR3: TGTGCCAGCAGCTTGCCGGGACTAGCGGGGGGAACCTACGAGCAGTACTTC.

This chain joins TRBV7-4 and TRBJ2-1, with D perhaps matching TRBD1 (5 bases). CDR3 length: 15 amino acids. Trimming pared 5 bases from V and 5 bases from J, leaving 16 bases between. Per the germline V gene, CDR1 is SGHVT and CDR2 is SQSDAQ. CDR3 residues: CASSVRQLGNNEQFF. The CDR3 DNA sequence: TGTGCCAGCAGCGTCAGACAGTTGGGGAACAATGAGCAGTTCTTC. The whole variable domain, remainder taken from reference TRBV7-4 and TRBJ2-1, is GAGVSQSPRYKVAKRGRDVALRCDSISGHVTLYWYRQTLGQGSEVLTYSQSDAQRDKSGRPSGRFSAERPERSVSTLKIQRTEQGDSAVYLCASSVRQLGNNEQFFGPGTRLTVL.

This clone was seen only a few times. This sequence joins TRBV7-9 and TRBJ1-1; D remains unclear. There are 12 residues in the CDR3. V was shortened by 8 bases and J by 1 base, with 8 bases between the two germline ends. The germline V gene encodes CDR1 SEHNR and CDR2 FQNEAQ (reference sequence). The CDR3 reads CASRDSNTEAFF. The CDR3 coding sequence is TGTGCCAGCCGAGATTCGAACACTGAAGCTTTCTTT.

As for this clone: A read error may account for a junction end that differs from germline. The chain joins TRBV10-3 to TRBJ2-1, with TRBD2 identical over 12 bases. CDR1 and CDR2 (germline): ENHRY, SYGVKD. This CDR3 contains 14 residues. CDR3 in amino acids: CAISELAGGKGSLF. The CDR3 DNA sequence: TGTGCCATCAGCGAACTAGCGGGGGGCAAGGGGAGTCTCTTC.

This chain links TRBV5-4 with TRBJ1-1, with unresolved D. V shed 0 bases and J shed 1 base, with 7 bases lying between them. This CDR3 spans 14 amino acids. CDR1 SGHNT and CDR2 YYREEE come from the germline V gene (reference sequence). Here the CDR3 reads CASSLGFENTEAFF. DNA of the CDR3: TGTGCCAGCAGCTTGGGGTTCGAGAACACTGAAGCTTTCTTT.

The CDR3 DNA reads TGCAGCGTGTGGACAGGGGACACAGATACGCAGTATTTT. It codes for CSVWTGDTDTQYF. This chain uses TRBV29-1 with TRBJ2-3; 9 nucleotides agree with TRBD1. The CDR3 length is 13 residues. CDR1 and CDR2 (germline): SQVTM, ANQGSEA. J was trimmed by 2 bases and V by 6 bases; bases with no gene match: 3.

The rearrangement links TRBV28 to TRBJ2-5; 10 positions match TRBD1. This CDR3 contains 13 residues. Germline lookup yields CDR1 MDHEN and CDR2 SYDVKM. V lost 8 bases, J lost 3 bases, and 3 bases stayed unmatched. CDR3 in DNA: TGTGCCAGCGGCGGGACAGGGGAAGAGACCCAGTACTTC. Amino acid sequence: CASGGTGEETQYF.

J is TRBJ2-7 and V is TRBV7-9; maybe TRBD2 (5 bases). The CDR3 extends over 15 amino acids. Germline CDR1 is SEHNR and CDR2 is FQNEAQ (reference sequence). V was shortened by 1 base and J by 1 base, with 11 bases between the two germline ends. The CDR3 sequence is CASSLGATGSYEQYF. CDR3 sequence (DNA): TGTGCCAGCAGCTTAGGGGCCACGGGGTCCTACGAGCAGTACTTC.

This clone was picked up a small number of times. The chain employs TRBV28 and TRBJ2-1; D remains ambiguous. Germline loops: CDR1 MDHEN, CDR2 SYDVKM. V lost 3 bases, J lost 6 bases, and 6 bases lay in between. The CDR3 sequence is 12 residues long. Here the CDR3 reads CASSFLSNEQFF. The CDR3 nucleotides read TGTGCCAGCAGTTTCCTGAGCAATGAGCAGTTCTTC.

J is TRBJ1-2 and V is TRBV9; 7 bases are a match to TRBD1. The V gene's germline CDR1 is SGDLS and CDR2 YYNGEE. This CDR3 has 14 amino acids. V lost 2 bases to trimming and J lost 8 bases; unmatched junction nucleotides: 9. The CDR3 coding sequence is TGTGCCAGCAGCGTCGGGACAGCCTCGTGGGGCTACACCTTC. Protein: CASSVGTASWGYTF. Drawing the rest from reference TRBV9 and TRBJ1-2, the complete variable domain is DSGVTQTPKHLITATGQRVTLRCSPRSGDLSVYWYQQSLDQGLQFLIQYYNGEERAKGNILERFSAQQFPDLHSELNLSSLELGDSALYFCASSVGTASWGYTFGSGTRLTVV.

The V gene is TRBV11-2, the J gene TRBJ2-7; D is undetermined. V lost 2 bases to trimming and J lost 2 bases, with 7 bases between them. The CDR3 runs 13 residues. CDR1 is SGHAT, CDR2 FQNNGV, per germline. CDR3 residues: CASSLTATYEQYF. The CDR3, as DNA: TGTGCCAGCAGCTTAACAGCTACCTACGAGCAGTACTTC.

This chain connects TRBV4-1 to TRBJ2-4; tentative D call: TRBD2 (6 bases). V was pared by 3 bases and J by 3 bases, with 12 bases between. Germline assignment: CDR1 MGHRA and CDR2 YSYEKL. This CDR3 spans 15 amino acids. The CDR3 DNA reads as TGCGCCAGCAGCCAGGGGCGGGACGGCAAAAACATTCAGTACTTC. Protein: CASSQGRDGKNIQYF.

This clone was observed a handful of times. CDR3 nucleotides: TGTGCCAGCTTGGGCGACAGGGCGCATGGCTACACCTTC. It codes for CASLGDRAHGYTF. This chain uses TRBV2 with TRBJ1-2; 7 bases fit TRBD1. CDR1 SNHLY and CDR2 FYNNEI come from the germline V gene. The CDR3 totals 13 residues. Trimming took 8 bases from V and 6 from J; bases not matched to a gene: 9.

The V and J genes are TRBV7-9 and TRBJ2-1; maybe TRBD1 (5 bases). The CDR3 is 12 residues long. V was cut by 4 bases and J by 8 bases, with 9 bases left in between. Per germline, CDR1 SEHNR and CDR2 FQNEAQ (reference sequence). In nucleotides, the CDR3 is TGTGCCAGCAGCTCAAGGGGATATGAGCAGTTCTTC. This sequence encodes CASSSRGYEQFF.

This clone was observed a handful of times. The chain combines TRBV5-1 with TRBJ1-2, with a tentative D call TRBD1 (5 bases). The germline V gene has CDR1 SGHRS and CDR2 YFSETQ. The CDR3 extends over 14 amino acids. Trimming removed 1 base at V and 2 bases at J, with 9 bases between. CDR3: CASSLFQGNYGYTF. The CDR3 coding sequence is TGCGCCAGCAGCTTGTTTCAGGGAAACTATGGCTACACCTTC.

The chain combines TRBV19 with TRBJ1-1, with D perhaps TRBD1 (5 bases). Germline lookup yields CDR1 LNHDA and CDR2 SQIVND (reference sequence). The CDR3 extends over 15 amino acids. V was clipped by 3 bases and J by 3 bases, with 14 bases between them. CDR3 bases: TGTGCCAGTAGTATTCCGGGGACTGGTGACACTGAAGCTTTCTTT. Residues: CASSIPGTGDTEAFF.